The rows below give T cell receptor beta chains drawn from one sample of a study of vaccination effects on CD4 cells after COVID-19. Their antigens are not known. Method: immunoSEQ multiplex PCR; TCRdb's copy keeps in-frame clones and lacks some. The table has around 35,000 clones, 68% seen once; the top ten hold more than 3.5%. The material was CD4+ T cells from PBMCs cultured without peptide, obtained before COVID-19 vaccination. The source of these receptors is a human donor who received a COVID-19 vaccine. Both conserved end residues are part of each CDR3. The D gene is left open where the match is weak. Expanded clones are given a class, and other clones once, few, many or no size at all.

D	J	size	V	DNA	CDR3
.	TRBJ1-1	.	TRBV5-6	TGTGCCAGCAGCGGCCGGGACCGAGGGAACACTGAAGCTTTCTTT	CASSGRDRGNTEAFF
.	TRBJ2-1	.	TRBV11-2	TGTGCCAGCAGCTTGAATTACAATGAGCAGTTCTTC	CASSLNYNEQFF
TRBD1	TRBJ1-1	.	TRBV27	TGTGCCAGCAGTCAGGGGGCGCGCACTGAAGCTTTCTTT	CASSQGARTEAFF
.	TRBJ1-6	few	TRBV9	TGTGCCAGCAGCATGGGGACTAACATTAATTCACCCCTCCACTTT	CASSMGTNINSPLHF
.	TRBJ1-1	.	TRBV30	TGTGCCTGGCATCCTCAGACAGCTAACAACACTGAAGCTTTCTTT	CAWHPQTANNTEAFF
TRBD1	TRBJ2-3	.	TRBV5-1	TGCGCCAGCAGCTTGGCGGGACAGGGAGGTTCCACAGATACGCAGTATTTT	CASSLAGQGGSTDTQYF
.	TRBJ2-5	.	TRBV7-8	TGTGCCAGCAGCTTCGCTGAAGAGACCCAGTACTTC	CASSFAEETQYF
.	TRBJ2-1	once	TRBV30	TGTGCCTGGAGTGTACTCCGGGGCCCACAGGCAAGCAACAATGAGCAGTTCTTC	CAWSVLRGPQASNNEQFF
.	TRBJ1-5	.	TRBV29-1	TGCAGCGTCGCCTTTTTTAACGGGCCCCATCAGCCCCAGCATTTT	CSVAFFNGPHQPQHF
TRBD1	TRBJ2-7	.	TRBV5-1	TGCGCCAGCAGCACGGGCACGACAGGGCCCTACGAGCAGTACTTC	CASSTGTTGPYEQYF
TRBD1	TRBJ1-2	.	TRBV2	TGTGCCAGCAGTGTTTCACAGGGGGGCTATGGCTACACCTTC	CASSVSQGGYGYTF
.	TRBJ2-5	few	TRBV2	TGTGCCAGCAGTGACGGGCGGAACCAAGAGACCCAGTACTTC	CASSDGRNQETQYF
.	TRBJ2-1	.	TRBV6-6	TGTGCCAGCAGACTACCGGGTAATGAGCAGTTCTTC	CASRLPGNEQFF
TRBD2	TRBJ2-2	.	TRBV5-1	TGCGCCAGCAGCTCTTGGGGGGGGAACACCGGGGAGCTGTTTTTT	CASSSWGGNTGELFF
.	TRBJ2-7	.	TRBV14	TGTGCCAGCAGCCACTACGACGGCTACGAGCAGTACTTC	CASSHYDGYEQYF
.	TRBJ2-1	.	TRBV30	TGTGCCTGGAAGGTCTCCAAAACCGACAATGAGCAGTTCTTC	CAWKVSKTDNEQFF
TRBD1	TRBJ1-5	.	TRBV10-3	TGTGCCACAGGGGGTGGGTTAAGGCAAGGGGGCAATCAGCCCCAGCATTTT	CATGGGLRQGGNQPQHF
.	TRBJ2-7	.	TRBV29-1	TGCAGCGTGACGTCTGGAGGCTCCTTCTACGAGCAGTACTTC	CSVTSGGSFYEQYF
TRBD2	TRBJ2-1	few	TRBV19	TGTGCCAGTAGTCCTCTTGCTAGCGGGAGCTACAATGAGCAGTTCTTC	CASSPLASGSYNEQFF
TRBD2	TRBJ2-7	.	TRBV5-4	TGTGCCAGCAGCGGGGGACTAGCGGGAGACGAGCAGTACTTC	CASSGGLAGDEQYF
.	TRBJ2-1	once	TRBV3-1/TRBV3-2	TGTGCCAGCAATAAGCAATCGGGGGGCTATGAGCAGTTCTTC	CASNKQSGGYEQFF
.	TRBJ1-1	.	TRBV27	TGTGCCAGCAGTCCGATCGTGAACACTGAAGCTTTCTTT	CASSPIVNTEAFF
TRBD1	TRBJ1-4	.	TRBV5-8	TGTGCCAGCAGCACCGGGACAGTACTTAATAATGAAAAACTGTTTTTT	CASSTGTVLNNEKLFF
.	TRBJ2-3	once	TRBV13	TGTGCCAGCAGCCAACCCTGGGGAACCTCTAGCACAGATACGCAGTATTTT	CASSQPWGTSSTDTQYF
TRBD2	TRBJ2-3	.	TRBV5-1	TGCGCCAGCAGCTTTGGTAGCGGGAGGTCTGATACGCAGTATTTT	CASSFGSGRSDTQYF
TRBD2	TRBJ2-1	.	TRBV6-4	TGTGCCAGCAGTGAGCGGGAGAGCTCCTACAATGAGCAGTTCTTC	CASSERESSYNEQFF
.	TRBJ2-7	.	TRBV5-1	TGCGCCAGCAGCGACCGGGTCGGACCTTACGAGCAGTACTTC	CASSDRVGPYEQYF
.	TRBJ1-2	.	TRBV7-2	TGTGCCAGCAGCTTATTCGGGGGAGGCTACACCTTC	CASSLFGGGYTF
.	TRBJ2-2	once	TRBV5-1	TGCGCCAGCCACCGAACAGACCAGAACACCGGGGAGCTGTTTTTT	CASHRTDQNTGELFF
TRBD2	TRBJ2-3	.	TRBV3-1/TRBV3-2	TGTGCCAGCAGCCCTCGTTATCCAGCGGGGAACCCTGGGACAGATACGCAGTATTTT	CASSPRYPAGNPGTDTQYF
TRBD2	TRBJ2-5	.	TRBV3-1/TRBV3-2	TGTGCCAGCAGCCAAGCGGGGGGAGAAGGGACCCAGTACTTC	CASSQAGGEGTQYF
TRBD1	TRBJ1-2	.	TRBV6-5	TGTGCCAGCATTCCCCTGCCAGGGGGATACGGCTACACCTTC	CASIPLPGGYGYTF
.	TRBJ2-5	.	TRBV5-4	TGTGCCAGCAGCCAGGGCGGGGCGGCAGACGGAGAGACCCAGTACTTC	CASSQGGAADGETQYF
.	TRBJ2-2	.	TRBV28	TGTGCCAGCGAAGGCCGGGCGGAGCTGTTTTTT	CASEGRAELFF
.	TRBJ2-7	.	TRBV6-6	TGTGCCAGCAGTTACGGTAGGGGCAGGGAATACGAGCAGTACTTC	CASSYGRGREYEQYF
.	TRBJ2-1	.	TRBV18	TGTGCCAGCTCACCAGTTTCTTCTGACCCCTCCTACAATGAGCAGTTCTTC	CASSPVSSDPSYNEQFF
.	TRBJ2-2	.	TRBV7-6	TGTGCCAGCAGCTCCAACCAGGGAAACACCGGGGAGCTGTTTTTT	CASSSNQGNTGELFF
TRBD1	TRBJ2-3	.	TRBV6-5	TGTGCCAGCAGTACAATGACAGGGGATACGCAGTATTTT	CASSTMTGDTQYF
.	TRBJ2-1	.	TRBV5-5	TGTGCCAGCAGCCCACTAAGACAGAATGAGCAGTTCTTC	CASSPLRQNEQFF
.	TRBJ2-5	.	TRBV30	TGTGCCTGGACAATTGGCAGTGAAGAGACCCAGTACTTC	CAWTIGSEETQYF
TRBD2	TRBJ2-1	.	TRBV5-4	TGTGCCAGCAGCCAGAGCGGGAACTCCTACAATGAGCAGTTCTTC	CASSQSGNSYNEQFF
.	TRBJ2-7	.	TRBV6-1	TGTGCCAGCAGTGAACAGCGGTACGAGCAGTACTTC	CASSEQRYEQYF
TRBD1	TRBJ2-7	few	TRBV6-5	TGTGCCAGCAGTTACGGGACAGGGGCCTACGAGCAGTACTTC	CASSYGTGAYEQYF
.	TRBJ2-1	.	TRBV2	TGTGCCAGCAGCCTAAGGGGGTATAACAATGAGCAGTTCTTC	CASSLRGYNNEQFF
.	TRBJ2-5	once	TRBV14	TGTGCCAGCAGCCAAGGAAACTTGGGGGGCGTATCAGAGACCCAGTACTTC	CASSQGNLGGVSETQYF
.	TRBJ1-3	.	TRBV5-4	TGTGCCAGCAGCTTGGACAGCGTGACTGGAAACACCATATATTTT	CASSLDSVTGNTIYF
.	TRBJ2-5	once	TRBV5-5	TGTGCCAGCAGCTTCGGGAGTGGGGAGACCCAGTACTTC	CASSFGSGETQYF
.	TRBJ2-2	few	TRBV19	TGTGCCAGTAGTATTTATGCAGGGAGCGGCACCGGGGAGCTGTTTTTT	CASSIYAGSGTGELFF
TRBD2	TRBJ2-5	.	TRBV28	TGTGCCAGCAGGGTTAGCGGGAGCCAAGAGACCCAGTACTTC	CASRVSGSQETQYF
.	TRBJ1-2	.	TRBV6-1	TGTGCCAGCAGTGAAATCACAGGTCCTAACTATGGCTACACCTTC	CASSEITGPNYGYTF
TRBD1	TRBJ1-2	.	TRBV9	TGTGCCAGCAGCGTCGGGGGGACAGGGGGGAAATATGGCTACACCTTC	CASSVGGTGGKYGYTF
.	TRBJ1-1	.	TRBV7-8	TGTGCCAGCATACCTCAGGTCGTTATGAACACTGAAGCTTTCTTT	CASIPQVVMNTEAFF
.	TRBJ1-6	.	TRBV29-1	TGCAGCGTTGCCCTTCGAGCCGATTCACCCCTCCACTTT	CSVALRADSPLHF
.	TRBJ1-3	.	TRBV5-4	TGTGCCAGCAGCTTGCGCGACTCTGGAAACACCATATATTTT	CASSLRDSGNTIYF
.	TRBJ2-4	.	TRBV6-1	TGTGCCAGCAGTGAGCCGGGGGCAAAAAACATTCAGTACTTC	CASSEPGAKNIQYF
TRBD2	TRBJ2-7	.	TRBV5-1	TGCGCCAGCAGCTCCCGAGGGACTAGCGGGAGTCGGTCCTACGAGCAGTACTTC	CASSSRGTSGSRSYEQYF
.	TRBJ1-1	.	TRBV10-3	TGTGCCATCAGGGTTGCAGCGGCCACTGAAGCTTTCTTT	CAIRVAAATEAFF